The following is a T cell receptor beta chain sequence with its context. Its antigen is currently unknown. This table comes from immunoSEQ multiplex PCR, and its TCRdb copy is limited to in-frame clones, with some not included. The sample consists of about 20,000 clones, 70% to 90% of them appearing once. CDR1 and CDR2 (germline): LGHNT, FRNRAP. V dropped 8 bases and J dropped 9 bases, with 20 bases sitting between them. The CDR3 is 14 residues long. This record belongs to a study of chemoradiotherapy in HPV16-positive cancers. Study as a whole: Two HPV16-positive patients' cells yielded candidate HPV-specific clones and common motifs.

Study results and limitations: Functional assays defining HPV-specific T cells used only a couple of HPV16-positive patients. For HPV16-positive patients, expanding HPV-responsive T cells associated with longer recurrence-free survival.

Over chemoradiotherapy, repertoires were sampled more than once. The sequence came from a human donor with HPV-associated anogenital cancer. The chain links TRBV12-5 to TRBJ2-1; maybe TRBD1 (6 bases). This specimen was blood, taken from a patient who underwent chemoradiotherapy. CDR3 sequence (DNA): TGTGCTAGTCATGGTCAGGGGCAGGGCAGTGAGCAGTTCTTC. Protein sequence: CASHGQGQGSEQFF.